Listed below are T cell receptor beta chains from one sample, sequenced in a study of cytomegalovirus exposure and HLA in healthy donors. Generated by immunoSEQ multiplex PCR, the TCRdb table keeps only in-frame clones and is missing some. This table holds approximately 110,000 clones, under 80% found once. The sequencing sample was made of PBMCs. Source of these receptors: a woman between 40 and 50 years old in good health and CMV-seropositive. The CDR3 runs from the conserved cysteine through the conserved F or W. The D gene is left open where the match is weak. Expanded clones get a size class; other rows say once, few or many, or leave the size out.

>-|-|TRBV5-5|TRBJ1-2
TGTGCCAGCAGCTTGGCAGGTCTCCAGGGTGGCTACACCTTC
CASSLAGLQGGYTF
>few|-|TRBV7-3|TRBJ2-3
TGTGCCAGCAGCTTATTCGGCGGGTCTAGCACAGATACGCAGTATTTT
CASSLFGGSSTDTQYF
>-|TRBD1|TRBV5-1|TRBJ2-5
TGCGCCAGCAGCTTGATATTTAGACAGGGTGGAGAGACCCAGTACTTC
CASSLIFRQGGETQYF
>-|-|TRBV5-1|TRBJ1-4
TGCGCCAGCAGCTCAACAGGGAACTCTAATGAAAAACTGTTTTTT
CASSSTGNSNEKLFF
>once|-|TRBV18|TRBJ1-1
TGTGCCAGCTCCCAGTCACAGGATAGTGAAGCTTTCTTT
CASSQSQDSEAFF
>-|TRBD1|TRBV6-1|TRBJ2-7
TGTGCCAGCAGTGAAGCCCCCTCAGGGGGCGAGCAGTACTTC
CASSEAPSGGEQYF
>-|-|TRBV5-5|TRBJ2-1
TGTGCCAGCAGACCCCCTGGTAGCGCCACCTACAATGAGCAGTTCTTC
CASRPPGSATYNEQFF
>few|-|TRBV18|TRBJ1-1
TGTGCCAGCTCATCAGGGGTGATGAACACTGAAGCTTTCTTT
CASSSGVMNTEAFF
>-|TRBD2|TRBV5-4|TRBJ2-3
TGTGCCAGCAGCTTGGCCCAGCGGGGGGGCGCTACGCAGTATTTT
CASSLAQRGGATQYF
>-|TRBD1|TRBV18|TRBJ1-1
TGTGCCAGCTCACCACGATCAGGGGGCACTGAAGCTTTCTTT
CASSPRSGGTEAFF
>-|-|TRBV4-2|TRBJ2-1
TGTGCCAGCAGCCCGCCGAGGGGGAGCTCCTACAATGAGCAGTTCTTC
CASSPPRGSSYNEQFF
>once|-|TRBV12-5|TRBJ2-7
TGTGCTAGTGGCAGCGCAGACAGACCCCCCTACGAGCAGTACTTC
CASGSADRPPYEQYF
>-|-|TRBV29-1|TRBJ2-2
TGCAGCGTTGGAGGCGGTGGGGGCCGGGAGCTGTTTTTT
CSVGGGGGRELFF
>-|TRBD1|TRBV5-1|TRBJ2-1
TGCGCCAGCAGCCTAGTGACAGGGAGCTCCTACAATGAGCAGTTCTTC
CASSLVTGSSYNEQFF
>few|-|TRBV7-8|TRBJ2-3
TGTGCCAGCAGCTTAAAGGCCGGGACACCTAACACAGATACGCAGTATTTT
CASSLKAGTPNTDTQYF
>-|-|TRBV7-9|TRBJ2-1
TGTGCCAGCAGCTTAGCAGGGGAAGCGGGTCTCTACAATGAGCAGTTCTTC
CASSLAGEAGLYNEQFF
>-|-|TRBV7-6|TRBJ2-3
TGTGCCAGCAGCTTAGCGCAGGGGACAGATACGCAGTATTTT
CASSLAQGTDTQYF
>once|TRBD2|TRBV15|TRBJ2-1
TGTGCCACCAGCAAGGAGCGGGAGGGCTCCCTGTTCTTC
CATSKEREGSLFF
>-|-|TRBV5-1|TRBJ1-2
TGCGCCAGCAGCTTGGGGACAGCTAACTATGGCTACACCTTC
CASSLGTANYGYTF
>few|-|TRBV15|TRBJ2-3
TGTGCCACCAGCACGGGACTCACGGGAACAGATACGCAGTATTTT
CATSTGLTGTDTQYF
>-|-|TRBV5-1|TRBJ1-1
TGCGCCAGCAGAGAAGGGGAGGGGACTGAAGCTTTCTTT
CASREGEGTEAFF
>-|TRBD1|TRBV7-6|TRBJ2-1
TGTGCCAGCAACCCCAAGGTGGGACAGGCGTCCTACAATGAGCAGTTCTTC
CASNPKVGQASYNEQFF
>-|TRBD1|TRBV19|TRBJ1-3
TGTGCCAGTAGTATCCGGGACAGGGGAAACACCATATATTTT
CASSIRDRGNTIYF
>-|TRBD2|TRBV13|TRBJ2-7
TGTGCCAGCAGCAGCCGGGACTACTCCTACGAGCAGTACTTC
CASSSRDYSYEQYF
>once|-|TRBV5-1|TRBJ1-2
TGCGCCAGCAGCGAACAGGGTTTGAACTATGGCTACACCTTC
CASSEQGLNYGYTF
>-|TRBD2|TRBV7-2|TRBJ2-3
TGTGCCAGCAGCTTAGCCTCTAGCGGGGGGGTTTCCACGGATACGCAGTATTTT
CASSLASSGGVSTDTQYF
>-|TRBD2|TRBV5-5|TRBJ2-1
TGTGCCAGCAGCTTGGGGGGCCTAGCGGGACAGGAGCAGTTCTTC
CASSLGGLAGQEQFF
>few|TRBD2|TRBV4-2|TRBJ2-1
TGTGCCAGCAGCCAAGTGCTAGCGGGGGGGCCGAGCTACAATGAGCAGTTCTTC
CASSQVLAGGPSYNEQFF
>-|TRBD1|TRBV7-9|TRBJ2-7
TGTGCCAGCAGGGAGACAGGGGCGAGGGAGCAGTACTTC
CASRETGAREQYF
>few|-|TRBV27|TRBJ1-2
TGTGCCAGCAGTTTATCAAGGGACACCTACAACTATGGCTACACCTTC
CASSLSRDTYNYGYTF
>-|-|TRBV11-2|TRBJ2-3
TGTGCCAGCAGCTTAGGGGCTAGCTTCGCGGATACGCAGTATTTT
CASSLGASFADTQYF
>-|TRBD1|TRBV18|TRBJ1-3
TGTGCCAGCTCACCAGGACAGGGCCCTGGAAACACCATATATTTT
CASSPGQGPGNTIYF
>-|-|TRBV18|TRBJ2-7
TGTGCCAGCTCCCCCCAGTGGGGGCAGGACGAGCAGTACTTC
CASSPQWGQDEQYF
>-|-|TRBV6-5|TRBJ1-4
TGTGCCAGCAGTTATAGTCGGGACATAACGGAAAAACTGTTTTTT
CASSYSRDITEKLFF